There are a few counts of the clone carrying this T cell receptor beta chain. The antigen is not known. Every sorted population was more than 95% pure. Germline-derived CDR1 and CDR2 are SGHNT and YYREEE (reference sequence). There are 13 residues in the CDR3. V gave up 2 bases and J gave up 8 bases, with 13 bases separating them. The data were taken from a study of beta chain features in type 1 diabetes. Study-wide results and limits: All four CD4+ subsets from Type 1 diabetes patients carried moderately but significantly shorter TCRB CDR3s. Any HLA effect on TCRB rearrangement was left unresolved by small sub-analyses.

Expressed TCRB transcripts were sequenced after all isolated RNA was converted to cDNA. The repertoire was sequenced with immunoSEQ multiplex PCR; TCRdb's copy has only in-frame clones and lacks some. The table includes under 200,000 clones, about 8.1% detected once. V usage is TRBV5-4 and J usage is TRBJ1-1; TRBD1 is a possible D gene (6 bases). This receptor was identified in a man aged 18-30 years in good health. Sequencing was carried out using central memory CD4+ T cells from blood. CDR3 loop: CASSFNREREAFF. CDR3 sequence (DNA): TGTGCCAGCAGCTTCAACAGGGAAAGGGAAGCTTTCTTT.